The rows below give T cell receptor beta chains drawn from one sample of a study of T cell responses to AZD1222 COVID-19 vaccine. The protocol was immunoSEQ multiplex PCR, while the TCRdb copy is restricted to in-frame clones and leaves out a portion. The sample shows 78,000 or so clones, 60% to 85% of them seen only once. Sequenced material: peripheral blood, taken 28 days after the second AZD1222 dose. These receptors came from an adult who received the AZD1222 COVID-19 vaccine. Both conserved end residues are trimmed from each CDR3.

j_gene: TRBJ2-5
v_gene: TRBV7-9
len: 13
CDR3aa: ASSLVAGGPETQY

j_gene: TRBJ1-2
v_gene: TRBV28
len: 12
CDR3aa: ASNPFNRNYGYT

j_gene: TRBJ2-7
v_gene: TRBV7-8
len: 14
CDR3aa: ASSPGLAGGAYEQY

j_gene: TRBJ2-5
v_gene: TRBV2
len: 13
CDR3aa: ASTNRGGNQETQY

j_gene: TRBJ2-5
v_gene: TRBV15
len: 11
CDR3aa: ATSRDIGETQY

j_gene: TRBJ2-5
v_gene: TRBV24-1
len: 13
CDR3aa: ATTPGAGPQETQY

j_gene: TRBJ2-7
v_gene: TRBV28
len: 9
CDR3aa: ASGFQKKQY

j_gene: TRBJ2-2
v_gene: TRBV18
len: 10
CDR3aa: ASSPSTGELF

j_gene: TRBJ2-2
v_gene: TRBV11-3
len: 13
CDR3aa: ASSLLVGNTGELF

j_gene: TRBJ2-3
v_gene: TRBV7-3
len: 13
CDR3aa: ASSLEGGFADTQY

j_gene: TRBJ1-2
v_gene: TRBV14
len: 15
CDR3aa: ASSQDGRASGDNGYT

j_gene: TRBJ2-3
v_gene: TRBV5-1
len: 13
CDR3aa: ASSSSGSSTDTQY

j_gene: TRBJ2-7
v_gene: TRBV7-3
len: 13
CDR3aa: ASSPSGGSSYEQY

j_gene: TRBJ2-3
v_gene: TRBV7-6
len: 13
CDR3aa: ASSLLNRYTDTQY

j_gene: TRBJ2-7
v_gene: TRBV19
len: 12
CDR3aa: ASSIQGARDEQY

j_gene: TRBJ2-7
v_gene: TRBV5-6
len: 13
CDR3aa: ASSFRAGGTYEQY

j_gene: TRBJ2-5
v_gene: TRBV10-2
len: 13
CDR3aa: ASSLTSGGAETQY

j_gene: TRBJ2-5
v_gene: TRBV3-1/TRBV3-2
len: 14
CDR3aa: ASSQNPGRLGETQY

j_gene: TRBJ2-7
v_gene: TRBV12-3/TRBV12-4
len: 10
CDR3aa: ASSFSGGGMN

j_gene: TRBJ2-5
v_gene: TRBV18
len: 14
CDR3aa: ASSSVPGGLQETQY

j_gene: TRBJ1-3
v_gene: TRBV4-2
len: 12
CDR3aa: ASSIGRAGNTIY

j_gene: TRBJ2-2
v_gene: TRBV7-3
len: 14
CDR3aa: ASSPHSGGNTGELF

j_gene: TRBJ1-2
v_gene: TRBV10-2
len: 15
CDR3aa: ASSESTTGPPAYGYT

j_gene: TRBJ2-5
v_gene: TRBV28
len: 13
CDR3aa: ASSPPARNQETQY

j_gene: TRBJ2-1
v_gene: TRBV4-3
len: 11
CDR3aa: ASSQGLTNEQF

j_gene: TRBJ1-5
v_gene: TRBV6-1
len: 11
CDR3aa: ASSEQGRQPQH

j_gene: TRBJ1-5
v_gene: TRBV28
len: 9
CDR3aa: AAGEDQPQH

j_gene: TRBJ1-1
v_gene: TRBV20-1
len: 12
CDR3aa: SASDTGGVTEAF

j_gene: TRBJ2-2
v_gene: TRBV20-1
len: 13
CDR3aa: SASVQGSYTGELF

j_gene: TRBJ1-1
v_gene: TRBV5-1
len: 15
CDR3aa: ASSLRGGGQGNTEAF

j_gene: TRBJ2-1
v_gene: TRBV5-1
len: 12
CDR3aa: ASSLAPPRTEQF

j_gene: TRBJ2-1
v_gene: TRBV7-3
len: 13
CDR3aa: ASSLAGTTDNEQF

j_gene: TRBJ1-2
v_gene: TRBV12-3/TRBV12-4
len: 10
CDR3aa: ASSLTDYGYT

j_gene: TRBJ2-6
v_gene: TRBV7-3
len: 14
CDR3aa: ASSLNPGSGANVLT

j_gene: TRBJ2-7
v_gene: TRBV14
len: 17
CDR3aa: ASSHFGLRAGASSYEQY

j_gene: TRBJ2-5
v_gene: TRBV19
len: 12
CDR3aa: ASNRKFIGETQY

j_gene: TRBJ2-3
v_gene: TRBV20-1
len: 15
CDR3aa: SASPLAGGRGTDTQY

j_gene: TRBJ2-2
v_gene: TRBV18
len: 12
CDR3aa: ASSLPSHTGELF